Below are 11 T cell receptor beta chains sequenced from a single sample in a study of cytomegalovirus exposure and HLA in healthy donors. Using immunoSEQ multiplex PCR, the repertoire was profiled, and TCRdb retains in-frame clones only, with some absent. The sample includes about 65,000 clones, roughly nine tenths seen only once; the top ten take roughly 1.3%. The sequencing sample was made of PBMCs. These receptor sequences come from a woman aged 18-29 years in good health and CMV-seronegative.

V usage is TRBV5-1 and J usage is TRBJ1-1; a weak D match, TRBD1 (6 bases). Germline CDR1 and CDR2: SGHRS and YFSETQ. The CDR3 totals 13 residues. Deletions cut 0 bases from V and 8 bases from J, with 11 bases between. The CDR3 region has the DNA TGCGCCAGCAGCTTGGGTGGGGGCTTGGAAGCTTTCTTT. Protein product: CASSLGGGLEAFF.

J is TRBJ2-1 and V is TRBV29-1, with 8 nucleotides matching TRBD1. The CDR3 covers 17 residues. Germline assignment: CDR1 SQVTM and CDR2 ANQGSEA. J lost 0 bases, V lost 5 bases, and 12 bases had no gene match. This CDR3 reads CSVSRDRSYLSYNEQFF. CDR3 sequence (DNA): TGCAGCGTTTCCCGGGACAGGTCCTACCTCTCCTACAATGAGCAGTTCTTC.

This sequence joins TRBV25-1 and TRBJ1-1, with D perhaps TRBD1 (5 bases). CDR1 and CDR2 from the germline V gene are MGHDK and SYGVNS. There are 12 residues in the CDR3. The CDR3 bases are TGTGCTTGGGCGGGGGGTGACACTGAAGCTTTCTTT. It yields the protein CAWAGGDTEAFF.

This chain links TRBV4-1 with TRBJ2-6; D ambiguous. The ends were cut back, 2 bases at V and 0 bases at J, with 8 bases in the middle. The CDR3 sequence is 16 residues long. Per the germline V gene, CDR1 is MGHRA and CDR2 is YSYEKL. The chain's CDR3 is CASSQKRDSGANVLTF. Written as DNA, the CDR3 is TGCGCCAGCAGCCAAAAAAGAGACTCTGGGGCCAACGTCCTGACTTTC.

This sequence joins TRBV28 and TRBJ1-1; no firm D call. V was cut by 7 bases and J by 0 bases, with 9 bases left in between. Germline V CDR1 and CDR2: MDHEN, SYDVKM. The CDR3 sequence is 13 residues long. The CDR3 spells CASTWAVNTEAFF. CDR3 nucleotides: TGTGCCAGCACTTGGGCTGTGAACACTGAAGCTTTCTTT.

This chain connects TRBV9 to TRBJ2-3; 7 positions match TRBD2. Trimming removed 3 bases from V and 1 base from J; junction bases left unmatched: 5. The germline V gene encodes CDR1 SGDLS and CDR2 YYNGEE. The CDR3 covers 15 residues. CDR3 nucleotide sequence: TGTGCCAGCAGCGCTAGCGGAAGGGGCACAGATACGCAGTATTTT. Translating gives CASSASGRGTDTQYF.

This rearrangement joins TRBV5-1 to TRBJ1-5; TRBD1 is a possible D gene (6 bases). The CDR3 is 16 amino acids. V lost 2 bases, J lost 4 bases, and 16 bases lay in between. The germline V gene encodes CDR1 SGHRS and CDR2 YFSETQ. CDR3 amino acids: CASSFRPGTTNQPQHF. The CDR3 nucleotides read TGCGCCAGCAGCTTCCGCCCCGGGACAACAAATCAGCCCCAGCATTTT.

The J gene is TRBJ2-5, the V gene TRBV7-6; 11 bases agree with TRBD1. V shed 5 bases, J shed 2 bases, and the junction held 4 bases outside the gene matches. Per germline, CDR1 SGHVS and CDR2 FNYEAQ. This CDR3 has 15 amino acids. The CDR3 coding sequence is TGTGCCAGCAGCCCCGGGACAGGGGGTCAAGAGACCCAGTACTTC. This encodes CASSPGTGGQETQYF.

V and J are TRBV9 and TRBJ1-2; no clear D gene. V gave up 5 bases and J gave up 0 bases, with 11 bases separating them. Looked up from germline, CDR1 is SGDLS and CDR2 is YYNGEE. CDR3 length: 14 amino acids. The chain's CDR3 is CASSPTVTNYGYTF. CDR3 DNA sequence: TGTGCCAGCAGTCCCACAGTCACTAACTATGGCTACACCTTC.

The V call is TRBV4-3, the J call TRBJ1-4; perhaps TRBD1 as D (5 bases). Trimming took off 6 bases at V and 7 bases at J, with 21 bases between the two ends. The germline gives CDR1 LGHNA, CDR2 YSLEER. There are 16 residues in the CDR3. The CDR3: CASSPTRDYDFEKLFF. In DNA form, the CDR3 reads TGCGCCAGCAGTCCGACCCGGGACTACGACTTTGAAAAACTGTTTTTT.

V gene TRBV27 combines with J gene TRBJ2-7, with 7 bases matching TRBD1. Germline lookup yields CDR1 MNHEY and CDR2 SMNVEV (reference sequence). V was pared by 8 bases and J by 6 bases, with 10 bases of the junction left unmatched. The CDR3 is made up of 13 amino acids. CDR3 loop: CASGRQGKGEQYF. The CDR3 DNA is TGTGCCAGCGGAAGACAGGGAAAGGGCGAGCAGTACTTC.